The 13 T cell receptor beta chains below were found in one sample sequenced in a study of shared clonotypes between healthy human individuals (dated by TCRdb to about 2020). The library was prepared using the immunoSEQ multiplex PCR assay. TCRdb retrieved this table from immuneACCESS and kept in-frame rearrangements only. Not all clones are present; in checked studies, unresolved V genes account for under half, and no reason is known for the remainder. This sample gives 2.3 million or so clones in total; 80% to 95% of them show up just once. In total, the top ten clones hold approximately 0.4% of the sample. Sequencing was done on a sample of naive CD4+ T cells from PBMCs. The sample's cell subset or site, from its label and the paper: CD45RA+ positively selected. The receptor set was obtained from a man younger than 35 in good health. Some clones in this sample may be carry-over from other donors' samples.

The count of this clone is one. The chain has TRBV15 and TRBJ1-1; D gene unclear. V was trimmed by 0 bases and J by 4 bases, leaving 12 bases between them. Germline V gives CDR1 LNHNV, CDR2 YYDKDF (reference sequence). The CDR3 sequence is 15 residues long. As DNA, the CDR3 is TGTGCCACCAGCAGAGACCCCTTTTTGGGCACTGAAGCTTTCTTT. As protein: CATSRDPFLGTEAFF.

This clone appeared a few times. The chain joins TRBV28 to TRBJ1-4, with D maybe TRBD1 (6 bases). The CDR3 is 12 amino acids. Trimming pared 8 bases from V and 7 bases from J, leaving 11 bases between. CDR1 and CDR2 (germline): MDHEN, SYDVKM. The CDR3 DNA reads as TGTGCCAGCGGCACACAGGGTGAAAAACTGTTTTTT. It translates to CASGTQGEKLFF. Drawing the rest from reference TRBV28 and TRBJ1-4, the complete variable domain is DVKVTQSSRYLVKRTGEKVFLECVQDMDHENMFWYRQDPGLGLRLIYFSYDVKMKEKGDIPEGYSVSREKKERFSLILESASTNQTSMYLCASGTQGEKLFFGSGTQLSVL.

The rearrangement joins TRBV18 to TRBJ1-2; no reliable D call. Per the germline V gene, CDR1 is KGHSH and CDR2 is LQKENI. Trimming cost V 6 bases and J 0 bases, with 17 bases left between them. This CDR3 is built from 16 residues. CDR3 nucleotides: TGTGCCAGCTCTAACCAGGCGGACTTAGCTAACTATGGCTACACCTTC. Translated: CASSNQADLANYGYTF.

The CDR3, as DNA: TGTGCCAGCTCACCACCTTCGGCGGACAGGGGGGTTGAAGCTTTCTTT. Encoded protein: CASSPPSADRGVEAFF. The chain combines TRBV18 with TRBJ1-1; 10 bases match TRBD1. Germline V gives CDR1 KGHSH, CDR2 LQKENI. J was trimmed by 7 bases and V by 0 bases; bases with no gene match: 8. CDR3 length: 16 amino acids.

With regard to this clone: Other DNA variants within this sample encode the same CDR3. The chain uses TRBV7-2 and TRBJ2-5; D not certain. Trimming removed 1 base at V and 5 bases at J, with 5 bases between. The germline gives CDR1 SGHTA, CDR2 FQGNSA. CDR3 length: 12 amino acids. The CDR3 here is CASSLVEETQYF. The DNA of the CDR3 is TGTGCCAGCAGCTTAGTGGAGGAGACCCAGTACTTC.

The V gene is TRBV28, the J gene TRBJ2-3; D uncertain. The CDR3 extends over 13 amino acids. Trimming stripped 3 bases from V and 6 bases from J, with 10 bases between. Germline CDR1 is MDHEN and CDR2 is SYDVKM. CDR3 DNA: TGTGCCAGCAGTTTGGTCAGCCCGGATACGCAGTATTTT. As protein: CASSLVSPDTQYF.

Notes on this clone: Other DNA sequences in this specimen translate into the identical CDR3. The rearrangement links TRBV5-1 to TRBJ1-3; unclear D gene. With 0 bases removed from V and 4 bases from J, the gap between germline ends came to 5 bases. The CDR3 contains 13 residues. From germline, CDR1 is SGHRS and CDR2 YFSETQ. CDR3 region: CASSLDGGNTIYF. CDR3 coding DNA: TGCGCCAGCAGCTTGGATGGGGGAAACACCATATATTTT.

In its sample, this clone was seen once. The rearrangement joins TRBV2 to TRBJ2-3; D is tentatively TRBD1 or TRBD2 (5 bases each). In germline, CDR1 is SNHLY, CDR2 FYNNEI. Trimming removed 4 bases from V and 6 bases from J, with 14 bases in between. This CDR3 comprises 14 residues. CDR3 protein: CASSAGRGADTQYF. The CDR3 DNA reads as TGTGCCAGCAGTGCGGGAAGGGGTGCGGATACGCAGTATTTT.

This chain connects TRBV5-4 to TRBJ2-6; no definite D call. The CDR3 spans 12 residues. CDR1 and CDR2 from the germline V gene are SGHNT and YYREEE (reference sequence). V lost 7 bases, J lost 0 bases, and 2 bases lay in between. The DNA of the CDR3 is TGTGCCAGCGACTCTGGGGCCAACGTCCTGACTTTC. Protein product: CASDSGANVLTF.

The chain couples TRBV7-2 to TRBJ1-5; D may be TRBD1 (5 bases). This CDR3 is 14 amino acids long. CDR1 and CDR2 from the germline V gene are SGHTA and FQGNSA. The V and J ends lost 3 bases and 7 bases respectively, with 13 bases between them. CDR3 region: CASSLIGVNQPQHF. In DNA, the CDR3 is TGTGCCAGCAGCTTGATAGGGGTGAACCAGCCCCAGCATTTT.

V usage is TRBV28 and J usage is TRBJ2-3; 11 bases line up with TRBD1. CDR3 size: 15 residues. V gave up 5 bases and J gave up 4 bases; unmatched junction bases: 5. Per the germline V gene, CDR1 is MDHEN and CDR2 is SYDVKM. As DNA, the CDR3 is TGTGCCAGCAGTCAGGACAGGGGGCGTGCAGATACGCAGTATTTT. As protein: CASSQDRGRADTQYF.

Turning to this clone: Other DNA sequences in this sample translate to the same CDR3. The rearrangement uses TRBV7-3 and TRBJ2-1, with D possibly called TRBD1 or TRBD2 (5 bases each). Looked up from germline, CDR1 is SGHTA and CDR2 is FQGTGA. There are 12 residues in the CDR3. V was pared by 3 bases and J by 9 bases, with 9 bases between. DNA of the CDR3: TGTGCCAGCAGCTTTCTTGGGGGTGAGCAGTTCTTC. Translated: CASSFLGGEQFF.

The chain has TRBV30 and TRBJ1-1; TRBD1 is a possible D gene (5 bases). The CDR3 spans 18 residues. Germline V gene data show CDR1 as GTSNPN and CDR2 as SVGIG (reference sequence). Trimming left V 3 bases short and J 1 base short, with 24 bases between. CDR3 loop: CAWRPKIGAEWGNTEAFF. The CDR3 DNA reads TGTGCCTGGAGGCCAAAAATCGGGGCAGAGTGGGGGAACACTGAAGCTTTCTTT.